This T cell receptor beta chain is from a study of shared clonotypes between healthy human individuals. Study-level points and caveats: Relative to clonotypes present in all four donors, those not shared had lower generation probabilities.

In the case of this clone: Antigen unknown.

Generated by immunoSEQ multiplex PCR, the TCRdb table keeps only in-frame clones and is missing some. The repertoire has around 1.6 million clones, around 98% of them found once; the top ten carry 0.45%. The V end was cut by 0 bases, the J end by 3 bases, with 9 bases between. The CDR3 length is 15 residues. CDR1 KGHSH and CDR2 LQKENI come from the germline V gene. The sample comprised naive CD4+ T cells sorted from blood. The subset denotes: CD45RA+ positively selected. The chain recombines TRBV18 with TRBJ2-1; D is unclear. The clonotype originates from a man aged 25 to 40 in good health. CDR3 region: CASSPPNLGYNEQFF. The CDR3, as DNA: TGTGCCAGCTCACCACCGAATTTGGGCTACAATGAGCAGTTCTTC.